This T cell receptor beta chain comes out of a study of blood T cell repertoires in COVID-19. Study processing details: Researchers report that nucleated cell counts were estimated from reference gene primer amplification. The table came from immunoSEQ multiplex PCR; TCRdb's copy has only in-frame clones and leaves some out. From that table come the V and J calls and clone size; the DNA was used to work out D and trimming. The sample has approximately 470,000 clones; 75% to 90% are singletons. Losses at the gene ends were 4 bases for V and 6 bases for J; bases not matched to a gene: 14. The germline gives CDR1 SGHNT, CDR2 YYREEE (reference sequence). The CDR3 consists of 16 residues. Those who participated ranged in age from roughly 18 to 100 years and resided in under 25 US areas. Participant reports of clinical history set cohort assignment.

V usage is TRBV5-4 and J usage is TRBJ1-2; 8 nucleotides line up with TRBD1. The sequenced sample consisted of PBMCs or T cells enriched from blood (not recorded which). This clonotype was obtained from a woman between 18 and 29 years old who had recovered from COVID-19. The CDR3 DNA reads TGTGCCAGCAGCATTGGTAGGACAGGGCTAGAGGATGGCTACACCTTC. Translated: CASSIGRTGLEDGYTF.